These T cell receptor beta chains were read from a single sample in a study of blood T cell repertoires in COVID-19. The table came from immunoSEQ multiplex PCR; TCRdb's copy has only in-frame clones and leaves some out. The table records around 280,000 clones, 70% to 90% of them present only once. Sequencing was done on a sample of PBMCs or T cells enriched from blood (not recorded which). These receptors originate from a woman between 35 and 50 years old who had recovered from COVID-19. Each CDR3 is given with its conserved first and last residue. The order of the fields is V gene, D gene, J gene, clone size, CDR3 protein, CDR3 DNA. The D gene is left open where the match is weak. Size is stated for part of the rows, as once, few or many counts, or as a class when the clone is expanded.

>TRBV7-2|TRBD2|TRBJ2-7|.
CASSLEWETSHEQYF
TGTGCCAGCAGCTTAGAATGGGAGACTAGCCACGAGCAGTACTTC
>TRBV28|.|TRBJ1-6|.
CASSLSGRLALHF
TGTGCCAGCAGTTTATCAGGGCGCCTAGCCCTCCACTTT
>TRBV5-6|.|TRBJ1-2|.
CASSLGEGHYGYTF
TGTGCCAGCAGCTTGGGGGAGGGGCACTATGGCTACACCTTC
>TRBV10-2|TRBD1|TRBJ1-6|.
CASSIGTANSPLHF
TGCGCCAGCAGTATTGGGACAGCAAATTCACCCCTCCACTTT
>TRBV19|.|TRBJ2-2|once
CASSSTANTGELFF
TGTGCCAGTAGCAGCACAGCGAACACCGGGGAGCTGTTTTTT
>TRBV4-3|TRBD2|TRBJ2-3|.
CASSQERTSGGTDTQYF
TGCGCCAGCAGCCAAGAACGGACTAGCGGGGGCACAGATACGCAGTATTTT
>TRBV6-2/TRBV6-3|.|TRBJ2-7|.
CASSHERGVEQYF
TGTGCCAGCAGTCACGAAAGGGGTGTCGAGCAGTACTTC
>TRBV18|.|TRBJ1-5|.
CASSPSYRDNQPQHF
TGTGCCAGCTCACCATCCTACAGGGACAATCAGCCCCAGCATTTT
>TRBV11-3|TRBD1|TRBJ2-4|.
CASSPGQGIAKNIQYF
TGTGCCAGCAGCCCTGGACAGGGGATAGCCAAAAACATTCAGTACTTC
>TRBV4-2|TRBD2|TRBJ2-7|.
CASSQGLAGGPPHEQYF
TGTGCCAGCAGCCAGGGACTAGCGGGAGGGCCGCCCCACGAGCAGTACTTC
>TRBV4-1|TRBD1|TRBJ2-1|.
CASRDPNRGRYNEQFF
TGCGCCAGCAGGGACCCGAACAGGGGGCGGTATAATGAGCAGTTCTTC